This entry features one T cell receptor (beta chain) sequence. Antigen unknown. This entry is derived from a study of T cells in Graves' hyperthyroidism and ophthalmopathy. Overall study results and limits: In the blood, most expanded thyroid clonotypes above 0.001 appeared as well. Model-based prediction identified ophthalmopathy a median approximately 6.2 months prior to its onset.

Lactation, pregnancy, other autoimmune disease or uncontrolled infection led to exclusion of patients. Diagnoses used clinical symptoms, serum thyroxine and TRAb, thyroid ultrasound and orbital computed tomography. RNA transcripts provided the source from which TCR beta CDR3 regions were amplified. The HTBI set primed first-round TCR CDR3 RT-PCR. TCRdb re-derived calls from the multiplex PCR reads in MiXCR, one entry per CDR3 protein. This table holds hundreds of thousands of distinct CDR3 sequences, about 45% found once. The sequence was collected from an adult man with Graves' disease, either hyperthyroidism or ophthalmopathy (not recorded which). Sequencing was done on a sample of peripheral blood or thyroid tissue (not recorded which).

The DNA for the CDR3 is TGCAGTGCTAGTGGGTCGGGACCAACTTTCGCTTTCTTT. Amino acid sequence: CSASGSGPTFAFF. The V and J genes are TRBV20-1 and TRBJ1-1; tentative D call: TRBD1 (5 bases). V lost 3 bases to trimming and J lost 11 bases, with 19 bases between them. CDR3 length: 13 amino acids. In germline, CDR1 is DFQATT, CDR2 SNEGSKA (reference sequence).